This is a list of T cell receptor beta chains from one sample in a study of blood T cell repertoires in COVID-19. Profiled with immunoSEQ multiplex PCR; TCRdb holds only in-frame clones, not every one. Of about 280,000 clones listed, about 89% are singletons. The sequenced sample was peripheral blood. The receptor set was obtained from a man aged 40-49 years with acute or convalescent COVID-19. CDR3s include the opening cysteine and the closing phenylalanine or tryptophan. D genes are given only for firm matches. Clone sizes are given selectively: once, few, many, or a class where the clone is expanded.

v_call	d_call	j_call	clone_size	cdr3_aa	cdr3_nt
TRBV7-9	TRBD1	TRBJ1-2	-	CASSSDRDRSYGYTF	TGTGCCAGCAGCTCAGACAGGGATAGGAGCTATGGCTACACCTTC
TRBV12-3/TRBV12-4	-	TRBJ2-7	-	CASSFQVYEQYF	TGTGCCAGCAGTTTTCAGGTCTACGAGCAGTACTTC
TRBV5-4	-	TRBJ2-1	-	CASSLASYNEQFF	TGTGCCAGCAGCTTGGCCAGTTACAATGAGCAGTTCTTC
TRBV2	TRBD1	TRBJ1-2	-	CASREGTDNYGYTF	TGTGCCAGCAGGGAGGGGACAGACAACTATGGCTACACCTTC
TRBV5-4	TRBD2	TRBJ2-1	-	CASSKIAGGPLFF	TGTGCCAGCAGCAAGATAGCGGGGGGGCCATTATTCTTC
TRBV5-1	-	TRBJ2-7	once	CASSLASLSVPREQYF	TGCGCCAGCAGCTTGGCCTCTTTGAGTGTCCCTCGCGAGCAGTACTTC
TRBV12-5	-	TRBJ1-2	-	CASGLSNSRGYTF	TGTGCTAGTGGTTTATCGAACAGTCGTGGCTACACCTTC
TRBV7-2	TRBD1	TRBJ2-2	-	CASSTQGAHTGELFF	TGTGCCAGCAGCACACAGGGGGCGCACACCGGGGAGCTGTTTTTT
TRBV5-4	-	TRBJ1-1	-	CASSLELGTSNTEAFF	TGTGCCAGCAGCTTGGAGCTAGGGACATCGAACACTGAAGCTTTCTTT
TRBV3-1/TRBV3-2	-	TRBJ1-4	-	CASSQAGARTIKVFF	TGTGCCAGCAGCCAGGCGGGGGCGCGGACTATTAAGGTGTTTTTT
TRBV7-8	TRBD1	TRBJ1-3	-	CASSLKTGGIENTIYF	TGTGCCAGCAGCTTAAAGACAGGGGGTATAGAAAACACCATATATTTT
TRBV3-1/TRBV3-2	TRBD2	TRBJ2-7	once	CASSQVAGAYEQYF	TGTGCCAGCAGCCAAGTAGCGGGGGCCTACGAGCAGTACTTC
TRBV12-3/TRBV12-4	-	TRBJ1-1	-	CASTILGTEAFF	TGTGCCAGCACCATACTTGGCACTGAAGCTTTCTTT
TRBV2	-	TRBJ1-3	-	CASTSYTSGNTIYF	TGTGCCAGCACCTCCTATACGTCTGGAAACACCATATATTTT
TRBV9	TRBD1	TRBJ1-2	-	CASSETGDGYTF	TGTGCCAGCAGCGAAACAGGGGACGGCTACACCTTC
TRBV10-3	TRBD1	TRBJ2-7	-	CAISQTGDEQYF	TGTGCCATCAGTCAAACAGGGGACGAGCAGTACTTC
TRBV7-2	TRBD1	TRBJ2-1	-	CASRTTGAGEQFF	TGTGCCAGCCGTACTACAGGGGCGGGTGAGCAGTTCTTC
TRBV11-3	TRBD1	TRBJ2-3	-	CASSYRGWTDTQYF	TGTGCCAGCAGCTACAGGGGATGGACAGATACGCAGTATTTT
TRBV19	TRBD1	TRBJ1-1	-	CASSLTGETEAFF	TGTGCCAGTAGTTTGACAGGGGAGACTGAAGCTTTCTTT
TRBV2	TRBD1	TRBJ1-2	-	CASTKGALYYGYTF	TGTGCCAGCACGAAGGGGGCCCTCTACTATGGCTACACCTTC
TRBV9	TRBD2	TRBJ2-3	once	CASSVGSGGTGSTDTQYF	TGTGCCAGCAGCGTAGGTAGCGGGGGCACGGGTAGCACAGATACGCAGTATTTT
TRBV14	TRBD1	TRBJ2-1	-	CASSQDVGQSGNEQFF	TGTGCCAGCAGCCAAGATGTGGGACAGTCTGGGAATGAGCAGTTCTTC
TRBV4-2	TRBD1	TRBJ1-1	-	CASSRQGPEAFF	TGTGCCAGCAGCCGACAGGGGCCTGAAGCTTTCTTT
TRBV5-1	-	TRBJ2-6	-	CATTDRISGANVLTF	TGCGCCACCACCGACAGAATCTCTGGGGCCAACGTCCTGACTTTC
TRBV2	TRBD2	TRBJ2-2	-	CASRVAGPNTGELFF	TGTGCCAGCAGGGTAGCGGGGCCGAACACCGGGGAGCTGTTTTTT
TRBV11-3	-	TRBJ2-3	-	CASSQGRAERDTQYF	TGTGCCAGCAGCCAGGGCAGGGCTGAAAGGGATACGCAGTATTTT
TRBV5-1	-	TRBJ1-2	-	CASSLGGVGYGYTF	TGCGCCAGCAGCTTAGGAGGGGTTGGCTATGGCTACACCTTC
TRBV7-2	-	TRBJ1-4	-	CASSLVGHRNEKLFF	TGTGCCAGCAGCTTAGTGGGACATCGGAATGAAAAACTGTTTTTT
TRBV6-5	TRBD1	TRBJ1-1	-	CASRKTGGTEAFF	TGTGCCAGCAGAAAGACAGGGGGCACTGAAGCTTTCTTT
TRBV30	-	TRBJ1-3	-	CAWSGTAGNTIYF	TGTGCCTGGAGTGGGACAGCAGGAAACACCATATATTTT
TRBV4-1	TRBD1	TRBJ1-4	-	CASSQRDRVDEKLFF	TGCGCCAGCAGCCAACGCGACAGGGTGGATGAAAAACTGTTTTTT
TRBV5-6	TRBD1	TRBJ2-2	-	CASSWDRATGELFF	TGTGCCAGCAGCTGGGACAGGGCCACCGGGGAGCTGTTTTTT
TRBV19	-	TRBJ1-1	-	CATVLTGSRRTEAFF	TGTGCTACGGTCCTTACCGGGTCCCGAAGAACTGAAGCTTTCTTT
TRBV27	-	TRBJ2-1	-	CASSPVVRGNEQFF	TGTGCCAGCAGCCCGGTGGTTAGGGGGAATGAGCAGTTCTTC
TRBV18	TRBD1	TRBJ2-7	-	CASSPLTDRGSYEQYF	TGTGCCAGCTCACCACTTACGGACAGGGGATCCTACGAGCAGTACTTC
TRBV4-1	TRBD1	TRBJ1-1	-	CASSQDWDRVNTEAFF	TGCGCCAGCAGCCAAGACTGGGACAGGGTGAACACTGAAGCTTTCTTT
TRBV5-6	-	TRBJ1-4	-	CASSLVTGTEKLFF	TGTGCCAGCAGCTTGGTCACAGGGACAGAAAAACTGTTTTTT
TRBV29-1	TRBD1	TRBJ1-4	-	CSAQGQPNEKLFF	TGCAGCGCACAGGGGCAACCTAATGAAAAACTGTTTTTT
TRBV3-1/TRBV3-2	TRBD1	TRBJ2-7	-	CASSQRTGGLYEQYF	TGTGCCAGCAGCCAACGGACAGGGGGCCTCTACGAGCAGTACTTC
TRBV12-5	-	TRBJ2-7	-	CASGLVPGMKYF	TGTGCTAGTGGTTTGGTACCGGGGATGAAGTACTTC
TRBV30	TRBD1	TRBJ1-1	-	CAWSVKRGPTEAFF	TGTGCCTGGAGTGTCAAGAGGGGGCCCACTGAAGCTTTCTTT
TRBV12-3/TRBV12-4	-	TRBJ2-1	-	CASRRDTYNEQFF	TGTGCCAGCAGGCGCGACACCTACAATGAGCAGTTCTTC
TRBV6-5	TRBD1	TRBJ1-2	-	CASRLDRDYGYTF	TGTGCCAGCAGACTTGACAGGGACTATGGCTACACCTTC
TRBV6-1	-	TRBJ1-3	-	CASSERQVRSGNTIYF	TGTGCCAGCAGTGAGAGACAGGTCCGCTCTGGAAACACCATATATTTT
TRBV6-5	-	TRBJ1-6	-	CASRRRGSYNSPLHF	TGTGCCAGCAGGCGCAGGGGCTCCTATAATTCACCCCTCCACTTT
TRBV6-4	TRBD1	TRBJ1-6	few	CASSDRDSYNSPLHF	TGTGCCAGCAGTGACCGGGACAGCTATAATTCACCCCTCCACTTT
TRBV7-2	-	TRBJ1-6	-	CASSDPTVEYNSPLHF	TGTGCCAGCAGCGACCCGACAGTAGAGTATAATTCACCCCTCCACTTT
TRBV5-1	-	TRBJ1-1	few	CASSLELNTEAFF	TGCGCCAGCAGCTTGGAGCTGAACACTGAAGCTTTCTTT
TRBV18	-	TRBJ2-1	-	CASSRNPGNEQFF	TGTGCCAGCTCGCGAAATCCAGGGAATGAGCAGTTCTTC
TRBV5-1	-	TRBJ1-4	-	CASSVQGRGEKLFF	TGCGCCAGCAGCGTCCAGGGGAGGGGTGAAAAACTGTTTTTT
TRBV10-3	-	TRBJ2-1	-	CAISDSSGLNEQFF	TGTGCCATCAGTGATTCGTCCGGTCTCAATGAGCAGTTCTTC
TRBV6-5	-	TRBJ1-5	few	CASSPLKMDQPQHF	TGTGCCAGCAGTCCACTGAAGATGGATCAGCCCCAGCATTTT
TRBV2	TRBD1	TRBJ1-2	-	CASSQQGNYGYTF	TGTGCCAGCAGTCAACAGGGGAACTATGGCTACACCTTC